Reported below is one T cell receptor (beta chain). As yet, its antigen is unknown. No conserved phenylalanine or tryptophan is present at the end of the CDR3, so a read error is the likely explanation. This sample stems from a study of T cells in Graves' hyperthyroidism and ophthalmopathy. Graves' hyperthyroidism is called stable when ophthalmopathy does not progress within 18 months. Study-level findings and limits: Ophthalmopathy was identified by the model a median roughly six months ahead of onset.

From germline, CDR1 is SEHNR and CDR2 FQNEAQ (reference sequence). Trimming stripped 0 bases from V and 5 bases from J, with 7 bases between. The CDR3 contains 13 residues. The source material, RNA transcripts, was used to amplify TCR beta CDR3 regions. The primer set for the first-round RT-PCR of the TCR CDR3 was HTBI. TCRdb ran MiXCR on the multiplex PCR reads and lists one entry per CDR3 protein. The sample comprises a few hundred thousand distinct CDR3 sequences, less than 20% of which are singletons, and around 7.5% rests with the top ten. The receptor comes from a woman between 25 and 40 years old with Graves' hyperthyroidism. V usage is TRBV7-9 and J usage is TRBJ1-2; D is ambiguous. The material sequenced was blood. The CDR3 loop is CASSLARAYGYTS. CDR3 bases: TGTGCCAGCAGCTTAGCGCGGGCTTATGGCTACACCTCC.